The 26 T cell receptor beta chains presented below share a single source sample, sequenced in a study of T cell responses to AZD1222 COVID-19 vaccine. TCRdb's table, derived via immunoSEQ multiplex PCR, lists solely in-frame clones and lacks some. The sample lists fewer than 130,000 clones, approximately 85% seen once, with 4.6% in the top ten. Here the sequenced sample was peripheral blood, taken on day 0 of AZD1222 vaccination. The receptors were gathered from an adult in good health.

This chain links TRBV7-2 with TRBJ2-4, with 12 bases lining up with TRBD1. Per the germline V gene, CDR1 is SGHTA and CDR2 is FQGNSA. The V gene end was trimmed by 5 bases and the J gene end by 1 base; junction bases not matched to a gene: 6. CDR3 length: 17 amino acids. The CDR3 DNA is TGTGCCAGCAGCGGCGGGACAGGGGGCGCGGCCAAAAACATTCAGTACTTC. Amino acids: CASSGGTGGAAKNIQYF.

This chain's CDR3 is CASSGLAGVFYEQYF. Written as DNA, the CDR3 is TGTGCCAGTAGTGGGCTAGCGGGAGTGTTCTACGAGCAGTACTTC. This chain links TRBV19 with TRBJ2-7; TRBD2 agrees at 10 bases. Per germline, CDR1 LNHDA and CDR2 SQIVND (reference sequence). This CDR3 is built from 15 residues. V shed 5 bases, J shed 3 bases, and the junction held 7 bases outside the gene matches. Variable domain in full (rest from reference TRBV19 and TRBJ2-7): DGGITQSPKYLFRKEGQNVTLSCEQNLNHDAMYWYRQDPGQGLRLIYYSQIVNDFQKGDIAEGYSVSREKKESFPLTVTSAQKNPTAFYLCASSGLAGVFYEQYFGPGTRLTVT.

The V and J genes are TRBV9 and TRBJ2-6, with TRBD1 matching 7 bases. The CDR3 sequence is 14 residues long. The V and J ends lost 7 bases and 1 base, in that order; junction bases with no gene match: 2. Germline V CDR1 and CDR2: SGDLS, YYNGEE. The CDR3 sequence is CASGDRSGANVLTF. The CDR3 bases are TGTGCCAGCGGGGACAGATCTGGGGCCAACGTCCTGACTTTC.

The chain joins TRBV7-2 to TRBJ1-2; 8 nucleotides agree with TRBD1. CDR1 is SGHTA, CDR2 FQGNSA, per germline. The ends lost 4 bases at V and 7 bases at J; junction bases unmatched: 11. This CDR3 has 15 residues. The CDR3 sequence: CASSSRGTGPLGYTF. As DNA, the CDR3 is TGTGCCAGCAGCTCGCGAGGGACAGGCCCGCTTGGCTACACCTTC.

The J gene is TRBJ2-7, the V gene TRBV4-2, with D maybe TRBD1 (6 bases). The germline gives CDR1 LGHNA, CDR2 YNFKEQ. The CDR3 spans 14 residues. V was pared by 1 base and J by 0 bases, with 7 bases between. The CDR3 spells CASSQGTVSYEQYF. The CDR3, as DNA: TGTGCCAGCAGCCAAGGGACAGTCTCCTACGAGCAGTACTTC.

The chain combines TRBV6-5 with TRBJ2-4; the match to TRBD1 covers 8 bases. This CDR3 spans 14 amino acids. From germline, CDR1 is MNHEY and CDR2 SVGAGI. With 6 bases clipped from V and 12 bases from J, the junction kept 13 bases outside the gene matches. The CDR3: CASRPDRALGNQYF. The CDR3 DNA follows: TGTGCCAGCAGACCGGACAGGGCGCTGGGGAATCAGTACTTC.

This clone was seen a handful of times. This sequence joins TRBV24-1 and TRBJ1-2, with 9 bases lining up with TRBD1. The CDR3 covers 16 residues. V lost 3 bases, J lost 7 bases, and 11 bases stayed unmatched. CDR1 is KGHDR, CDR2 SFDVKD, per germline. CDR3 in amino acids: CATSDTRPGQGTGYTF. For the CDR3, the DNA is TGTGCCACCAGTGATACAAGACCGGGACAGGGAACTGGCTACACCTTC.

This clone occurred once. The rearrangement links TRBV7-3 to TRBJ2-1; TRBD1 agrees at 10 bases. The CDR3 loop spans 16 amino acids. Germline assignment: CDR1 SGHTA and CDR2 FQGTGA. V shed 2 bases, J shed 2 bases, and the junction held 3 bases outside the gene matches. The CDR3 spells CASSLVGTGAYNEQFF. The CDR3 DNA follows: TGTGCCAGCAGCTTAGTAGGGACAGGGGCCTACAATGAGCAGTTCTTC.

The V call is TRBV18, the J call TRBJ2-5; tentative D call: TRBD2 (5 bases). Looked up from germline, CDR1 is KGHSH and CDR2 is LQKENI. The CDR3 is made up of 13 amino acids. V dropped 4 bases and J dropped 3 bases, with 9 bases sitting between them. CDR3: CASSLGLEETQYF. The CDR3 DNA reads as TGTGCCAGCTCACTCGGACTGGAAGAGACCCAGTACTTC.

The V call is TRBV5-5, the J call TRBJ1-2; D not resolved. The CDR3 has 14 residues. Trimming shortened V by 4 bases and J by 0 bases, and 10 bases separated the two germline ends. Germline V gives CDR1 SGHKS, CDR2 YYEKEE (reference sequence). The CDR3 coding sequence is TGTGCCAGCAGCCTCCTTGACCCTAACTATGGCTACACCTTC. Translation gives CASSLLDPNYGYTF.

The chain recombines TRBV7-8 with TRBJ1-5; D is possibly TRBD1 (5 bases). The CDR3 extends over 15 amino acids. Looked up from germline, CDR1 is SGHVS and CDR2 is FQNEAQ. Between the trimmed V and J ends, which lost 5 bases and 0 bases, there was a span of 11 bases. CDR3 residues: CASSPGLTSNQPQHF. CDR3 in DNA: TGTGCCAGCAGCCCAGGGCTTACTAGCAATCAGCCCCAGCATTTT.

This chain links TRBV5-4 with TRBJ1-2; perhaps TRBD1 as D (5 bases). Germline V gives CDR1 SGHNT, CDR2 YYREEE (reference sequence). Trimming left V 2 bases short and J 11 bases short, with 19 bases between. This CDR3 comprises 14 residues. Here the CDR3 reads CASSFPLGGSSYTF. Here the CDR3 DNA reads TGTGCCAGCAGCTTTCCCCTCGGGGGGTCTTCTTACACCTTC.

The chain employs TRBV2 and TRBJ1-2, with D possibly being TRBD1 (6 bases). The CDR3 contains 14 residues. Looked up from germline, CDR1 is SNHLY and CDR2 is FYNNEI. The ends were cut back, 4 bases at V and 7 bases at J, with 16 bases in the middle. CDR3 DNA: TGTGCCAGCAGTGCTAGCAGGGGCGTTATTGGCTACACCTTC. Protein sequence: CASSASRGVIGYTF.

This clone appeared a few times. V usage is TRBV10-3 and J usage is TRBJ2-3; TRBD2 matches at 10 bases. The CDR3 has 14 amino acids. Trimming took 4 bases from V and 11 from J; bases not matched to a gene: 9. Germline V CDR1 and CDR2: ENHRY, SYGVKD. The CDR3 DNA reads TGTGCCATCAGTGGGGCTAGCGGGAGTAGCAGGCAGTATTTT. Protein product: CAISGASGSSRQYF.

The V call is TRBV11-3, the J call TRBJ1-4, with 10 bases lining up with TRBD1. Germline values: CDR1 SGHNT, CDR2 YENEEA. CDR3 length: 19 amino acids. V was clipped by 1 base and J by 5 bases; unmatched bases: 13. The CDR3 sequence: CASSLVSSSGQGSNEKLFF. The CDR3 DNA follows: TGTGCCAGCAGCTTAGTCTCTTCATCGGGACAGGGGTCAAATGAAAAACTGTTTTTT.

V is TRBV6-1 and J is TRBJ2-5; 10 nucleotides agree with TRBD2. This CDR3 has 16 amino acids. J lost 1 base, V lost 4 bases, and 6 bases had no gene match. Germline V gene data show CDR1 as MNHNS and CDR2 as SASEGT. CDR3 DNA: TGTGCCAGCAGTGCCTCCCTAGCGGGAGCCCAAGAGACCCAGTACTTC. It translates to CASSASLAGAQETQYF.

Of note for this clone: This specimen includes other DNA sequences encoding the same CDR3. The V call is TRBV6-5, the J call TRBJ1-2, with D possibly matching TRBD1 (5 bases). Per the germline V gene, CDR1 is MNHEY and CDR2 is SVGAGI. The CDR3 contains 13 residues. The V end lost 0 bases, the J end lost 4 bases, and 6 bases lay between the germline ends. CDR3 sequence (DNA): TGTGCCAGCAGTTACTCGGGGACCTATGGCTACACCTTC. It specifies CASSYSGTYGYTF.

The genes are TRBV28 and TRBJ1-2; weak D call: TRBD1 (6 bases). The CDR3 is made up of 15 amino acids. Germline loops: CDR1 MDHEN, CDR2 SYDVKM. V shed 5 bases and J shed 5 bases, with 18 bases lying between them. The CDR3 loop is CASSPRGQGKYGYTF. CDR3 coding DNA: TGTGCCAGCAGTCCCCGGGGTCAGGGGAAATATGGCTACACCTTC.

This rearrangement joins TRBV29-1 to TRBJ1-2; D ambiguous. V was shortened by 4 bases and J by 4 bases, with 7 bases between the two germline ends. The CDR3 is 11 amino acids. Per the germline V gene, CDR1 is SQVTM and CDR2 is ANQGSEA. CDR3 sequence reads: CSVGRSYGYTF. The DNA for the CDR3 is TGCAGCGTTGGGCGGTCCTATGGCTACACCTTC.

The chain carries TRBV19 and TRBJ1-4; weak D call: TRBD1 (6 bases). Trimming pared 7 bases from V and 2 bases from J, leaving 11 bases between. This CDR3 has 14 residues. CDR1 LNHDA and CDR2 SQIVND come from the germline V gene (reference sequence). The CDR3 DNA reads as TGTGCCAGTAATTTGGGGGCCACTAATGAAAAACTGTTTTTT. This gives the protein CASNLGATNEKLFF.

The J gene is TRBJ2-1, the V gene TRBV12-3 or TRBV12-4, with D possibly TRBD2 on 5 matching bases. This CDR3 comprises 13 residues. Trimming stripped 4 bases from V and 8 bases from J, with 12 bases between. CDR3 nucleotides: TGTGCCAGCAGTTATGGGAGAACGCATGAGCAGTTCTTC. It encodes CASSYGRTHEQFF.

The chain couples TRBV2 to TRBJ1-1; 11 positions agree with TRBD1. Germline V gene lookup returns CDR1 SNHLY and CDR2 FYNNEI. Trimming cost V 6 bases and J 4 bases; bases outside gene matches: 7. CDR3 length: 15 residues. CDR3 in amino acids: CASRGQGGWATEAFF. The CDR3 nucleotides are TGTGCCAGCAGGGGACAGGGGGGTTGGGCCACTGAAGCTTTCTTT.

The J gene is TRBJ1-1, the V gene TRBV19; D is possibly TRBD1 (6 bases). This CDR3 comprises 16 residues. Per the germline V gene, CDR1 is LNHDA and CDR2 is SQIVND (reference sequence). Trimming pared 1 base from V and 4 bases from J, leaving 16 bases between. CDR3 loop: CASSIAVRRTVTEAFF. CDR3 DNA: TGTGCCAGTAGTATAGCTGTTAGGAGGACAGTCACTGAAGCTTTCTTT.

The V call is TRBV9, the J call TRBJ1-4; D gene unclear. This CDR3 is built from 15 residues. Germline V gene data show CDR1 as SGDLS and CDR2 as YYNGEE. Deletions cut 4 bases from V and 0 bases from J, with 10 bases between. The DNA for the CDR3 is TGTGCCAGCAGCACCTTAGGGTCAACTAATGAAAAACTGTTTTTT. It is translated as CASSTLGSTNEKLFF. Full variable domain (missing parts from reference TRBV9 and TRBJ1-4): DSGVTQTPKHLITATGQRVTLRCSPRSGDLSVYWYQQSLDQGLQFLIQYYNGEERAKGNILERFSAQQFPDLHSELNLSSLELGDSALYFCASSTLGSTNEKLFFGSGTQLSVL.

This clone was seen only a few times. This chain connects TRBV5-8 to TRBJ2-2, with D maybe TRBD2 (6 bases). V lost 4 bases and J lost 4, with 14 bases in between. Germline values: CDR1 SGHTS, CDR2 YDEGEE. The CDR3 has 15 residues. This chain's CDR3 is CASSRGTAFTGELFF. The DNA for the CDR3 is TGTGCCAGCAGCCGCGGGACGGCCTTCACCGGGGAGCTGTTTTTT. The variable domain in full, completed from reference TRBV5-8 and TRBJ2-2, reads EAGVTQSPTHLIKTRGQQATLRCSPISGHTSVYWYQQALGLGLQFLLWYDEGEERNRGNFPPRFSGRQFPNYSSELNVNALELEDSALYLCASSRGTAFTGELFFGEGSRLTVL.

This chain connects TRBV6-5 to TRBJ1-2; 8 bases agree with TRBD1. The trim removed 6 bases at V and 7 bases at J, leaving 13 bases unmatched. The CDR3 is 15 amino acids. In germline, CDR1 is MNHEY, CDR2 SVGAGI. The CDR3 DNA is TGTGCCAGCAGAGGGACAGGATTCCCAAGGGGTGGCTACACCTTC. Translating gives CASRGTGFPRGGYTF.